Shown below are 23 T cell receptor beta chains from a single sample sequenced in a study of blood T cell repertoires in COVID-19. Sequencing was performed with immunoSEQ multiplex PCR; in TCRdb, only in-frame clones are kept and a portion is missing. Here the sample spans 120,000 or so clones, 84% being singletons. Sequencing used PBMCs or T cells enriched from blood (not recorded which). The receptors shown here come from a woman under 40 who had recovered from COVID-19.

This clone has only a few counts. CDR3 nucleotides: TGTGCCAGCAGTTTATCGATCCCAGCGGGGGGCCTACGCCGCCAAGAGCAGTACTTC. It is translated as CASSLSIPAGGLRRQEQYF. The chain recombines TRBV28 with TRBJ2-7; 9 nucleotides match TRBD2. The V gene end was trimmed by 1 base and the J gene end by 7 bases; junction bases not matched to a gene: 20. From germline, CDR1 is MDHEN and CDR2 SYDVKM. This CDR3 has 19 residues.

The genes are TRBV7-2 and TRBJ2-5; 8 bases are a match to TRBD1. The CDR3 covers 14 residues. Trimming removed 1 base from V and 7 bases from J; junction bases left unmatched: 5. Per germline, CDR1 SGHTA and CDR2 FQGNSA. DNA of the CDR3: TGTGCCAGCAGCTTAGACGGCACAGGGGGGACCCAGTACTTC. Protein sequence: CASSLDGTGGTQYF.

This chain joins TRBV5-5 and TRBJ1-1; 9 bases fit TRBD1. V lost 4 bases to trimming and J lost 12 bases; unmatched junction nucleotides: 4. Germline loops: CDR1 SGHKS, CDR2 YYEKEE (reference sequence). This CDR3 contains 11 residues. The CDR3 spells CASSLTGGPFF. As DNA, the CDR3 is TGTGCCAGCAGCCTGACAGGGGGACCTTTCTTT.

The rearrangement uses TRBV5-4 and TRBJ2-1; TRBD2 matches 12 bases. CDR1 SGHNT and CDR2 YYREEE come from the germline V gene (reference sequence). This CDR3 region has 18 residues. With V trimmed by 4 bases and J by 7 bases, 15 bases remained unmatched. CDR3 DNA: TGTGCCAGCAGCCTACCCCGACTAGCGGGAGTGGTCGGGAATGAGCAGTTCTTC. Its translation is CASSLPRLAGVVGNEQFF.

The V call is TRBV30, the J call TRBJ1-1; no clear D gene. Trimming removed 6 bases at V and 2 bases at J, with 16 bases between. Germline-derived CDR1 and CDR2 are GTSNPN and SVGIG (reference sequence). This CDR3 has 14 residues. The CDR3 sequence: CACPRVPGNTEAFF. For the CDR3, the DNA is TGTGCCTGCCCACGGGTCCCGGGAAACACTGAAGCTTTCTTT.

The genes are TRBV7-9 and TRBJ1-2, with a weak D call TRBD1 (5 bases). CDR1 is SEHNR and CDR2 is FQNEAQ in the germline V gene (reference sequence). V shed 0 bases and J shed 8 bases, with 13 bases lying between them. The CDR3 spans 14 residues. In DNA form, the CDR3 reads TGTGCCAGCAGCTTAGCGGCGGGGGTGCGGGGCTACACCTTC. Translating it yields CASSLAAGVRGYTF. Together with reference TRBV7-9 and TRBJ1-2, the CDR3 gives the full variable domain: DTGVSQNPRHKITKRGQNVTFRCDPISEHNRLYWYRQTLGQGPEFLTYFQNEAQLEKSRLLSDRFSAERPKGSFSTLEIQRTEQGDSAMYLCASSLAAGVRGYTFGSGTRLTVV.

The chain couples TRBV19 to TRBJ2-2; D ambiguous. CDR1 is LNHDA, CDR2 SQIVND, per germline (reference sequence). There are 15 residues in the CDR3. The V end lost 2 bases, the J end lost 5 bases, and 12 bases lay between the germline ends. The CDR3 DNA reads TGTGCCAGTAGTATAATGGTGAGCCCTACCGGGGAGCTGTTTTTT. Encoded protein: CASSIMVSPTGELFF.

The rearrangement uses TRBV10-3 and TRBJ1-5; 11 nucleotides line up with TRBD1. Germline V gene sequence: CDR1 ENHRY, CDR2 SYGVKD. The CDR3 contains 16 residues. V trimming: 3 bases; J trimming: 3 bases; junction bases outside the gene matches: 4. Here the CDR3 DNA reads TGTGCCATCAGTGACAGGGACAGGGGGAACAATCAGCCCCAGCATTTT. Translated, it gives CAISDRDRGNNQPQHF.

This chain connects TRBV5-5 to TRBJ2-7; perhaps TRBD2 as D (6 bases). CDR1 SGHKS and CDR2 YYEKEE come from the germline V gene (reference sequence). There are 16 residues in the CDR3. Trimming pared 4 bases from V and 5 bases from J, leaving 22 bases between. The CDR3 region has the DNA TGTGCCAGCAGCCCGGGATGGGACTGGGTAACTAACGAGCAGTACTTC. It specifies CASSPGWDWVTNEQYF.

This clone was counted only a few times. The rearrangement links TRBV2 to TRBJ2-4, with 10 bases that match TRBD2. CDR1 and CDR2 (germline): SNHLY, FYNNEI. The CDR3 runs 12 residues. The ends lost 7 bases at V and 11 bases at J; junction bases unmatched: 5. The chain's CDR3 is CASIGTSELQYF. The CDR3 coding sequence is TGTGCCAGCATCGGGACTAGCGAGCTTCAGTACTTC.

The chain recombines TRBV27 with TRBJ2-2; 9 nucleotides agree with TRBD2. The CDR3 spans 16 residues. J gave up 5 bases and V 2 bases, and 6 bases lay outside the gene matches. CDR1 and CDR2 (germline): MNHEY, SMNVEV (reference sequence). The CDR3 bases are TGTGCCAGCAGTTTACGGCGGGAGGGAAGGACCGGGGAGCTGTTTTTT. It is translated as CASSLRREGRTGELFF.

The chain recombines TRBV7-3 with TRBJ1-3; D ambiguous. V lost 3 bases, J lost 5 bases, and 8 bases lay in between. CDR1 is SGHTA, CDR2 FQGTGA, per germline. The CDR3 is made up of 13 amino acids. CDR3 residues: CASSFGPRNTIYF. The CDR3 DNA reads as TGTGCCAGCAGCTTCGGTCCAAGAAACACCATATATTTT.

The chain recombines TRBV19 with TRBJ1-5; D gene uncertain. The germline V and J ends were trimmed by 4 bases and 3 bases, with 13 bases remaining between them. The CDR3 length is 15 residues. Germline V gene lookup returns CDR1 LNHDA and CDR2 SQIVND (reference sequence). The CDR3 loop reads CASSSRRLLNQPQHF. In DNA, the CDR3 is TGTGCCAGTAGTAGCCGCCGACTCCTCAATCAGCCCCAGCATTTT.

The chain links TRBV4-3 to TRBJ2-7; 7 bases map to TRBD2. J lost 0 bases, V lost 1 base, and 9 bases had no gene match. CDR3 length equals 17 residues. Germline loops: CDR1 LGHNA, CDR2 YSLEER. This chain's CDR3 is CASSQGLASSGSYEQYF. The CDR3 DNA reads TGCGCCAGCAGCCAAGGCTTGGCGTCTAGCGGCTCCTACGAGCAGTACTTC.

This clone was detected only a few times. The chain uses TRBV7-2 and TRBJ1-3, with 7 nucleotides matching TRBD1. The CDR3 is 15 residues long. The germline V gene encodes CDR1 SGHTA and CDR2 FQGNSA. The V gene end was trimmed by 5 bases and the J gene end by 0 bases; junction bases not matched to a gene: 4. CDR3 protein: CASSLDRASGNTIYF. In DNA, the CDR3 is TGTGCCAGCAGCCTTGACAGGGCCTCTGGAAACACCATATATTTT. The full variable domain, its missing parts supplied by reference TRBV7-2 and TRBJ1-3, is GAGVSQSPSNKVTEKGKDVELRCDPISGHTALYWYRQSLGQGLEFLIYFQGNSAPDKSGLPSDRFSAERTGGSVSTLTIQRTQQEDSAVYLCASSLDRASGNTIYFGEGSWLTVV.

J is TRBJ2-5 and V is TRBV19; 8 nucleotides align to TRBD1. The CDR3 sequence is 16 residues long. The V segment lost 6 bases and the J segment 4 bases; nucleotides outside the gene matches: 13. CDR1 LNHDA and CDR2 SQIVND come from the germline V gene (reference sequence). In DNA, the CDR3 is TGTGCCAGTAGAACCCATTGGACAGGGACGCGAGAGACCCAGTACTTC. This codes for CASRTHWTGTRETQYF.

This clone was counted between two and nine times. The chain uses TRBV6-4 and TRBJ2-1, with D perhaps TRBD2 (5 bases). Trimming took 2 bases from V and 0 from J, leaving 5 bases between them. Germline loops: CDR1 MRHNA, CDR2 SNTAGT. CDR3 length: 14 amino acids. The CDR3 bases are TGTGCCAGCAGTGACGGGAGCTCCTACAATGAGCAGTTCTTC. This gives the protein CASSDGSSYNEQFF.

The V call is TRBV9, the J call TRBJ2-3, with 8 bases that match TRBD2. V gave up 3 bases and J gave up 3 bases; unmatched junction bases: 15. The CDR3 sequence is 18 residues long. The germline gives CDR1 SGDLS, CDR2 YYNGEE. Here the CDR3 reads CASSEAPNRGGGTDTQYF. CDR3 sequence (DNA): TGTGCCAGCAGCGAAGCGCCCAATCGGGGGGGAGGAACAGATACGCAGTATTTT.

The chain uses TRBV28 and TRBJ2-7; 10 bases fit TRBD2. This CDR3 has 16 amino acids. Germline V gives CDR1 MDHEN, CDR2 SYDVKM. Germline trimming cut 5 bases from V and 8 bases from J; bases unmatched to any gene: 15. In DNA, the CDR3 is TGTGCCAGCAGTGAAATGGCTAGCGGGAGAGCATGGAAGCAGTACTTC. It codes for CASSEMASGRAWKQYF.

The rearrangement joins TRBV2 to TRBJ2-7; 10 nucleotides agree with TRBD1. CDR1 SNHLY and CDR2 FYNNEI come from the germline V gene. The CDR3 length is 12 residues. V gave up 6 bases and J gave up 6 bases; unmatched junction bases: 2. For the CDR3, the DNA is TGTGCCAGCAGGGGACAGGGGACCGAGCAGTACTTC. Translation gives CASRGQGTEQYF.

The chain combines TRBV5-1 with TRBJ2-2; weak D call: TRBD1 (5 bases). CDR3 length equals 14 residues. In germline, CDR1 is SGHRS, CDR2 YFSETQ. V was trimmed by 0 bases and J by 4 bases, leaving 7 bases between them. The CDR3 nucleotides are TGCGCCAGCAGCTTGGGACAGCCCACCGGGGAGCTGTTTTTT. Translation: CASSLGQPTGELFF.

The chain employs TRBV7-8 and TRBJ1-3, with a tentative D call TRBD1 (6 bases). Germline V gene sequence: CDR1 SGHVS, CDR2 FQNEAQ. The CDR3 consists of 14 residues. Between the trimmed V and J ends, which lost 2 bases and 1 base, there was a span of 6 bases. CDR3 residues: CASSLRGSGNTIYF. The CDR3 bases are TGTGCCAGCAGCTTAAGGGGGTCTGGAAACACCATATATTTT.

V gene TRBV4-3 combines with J gene TRBJ2-1; D gene uncertain. CDR1 and CDR2 from the germline V gene are LGHNA and YSLEER. The CDR3 is 13 residues long. V lost 0 bases to trimming and J lost 6 bases, with 6 bases between them. The CDR3 spells CASSQDVSNEQFF. The CDR3 DNA is TGCGCCAGCAGCCAAGATGTTAGCAATGAGCAGTTCTTC.